This TCR beta chain was obtained from a study of blood T cell repertoires in COVID-19. Original analysis: Quantification of nucleated cells was approximated via reference gene primer amplification. Here immunoSEQ multiplex PCR was the method, and the copy in TCRdb shows in-frame clones only, minus some. The D gene and trimming were derived from the DNA, and the V and J assignments and clone size from that table. The profile shows approximately 150,000 clones, more than 75% of them singletons. The sequencing input was peripheral blood. This TCR was recovered from a man aged 18 to 35 with COVID-19, enrolled during active disease.

CDR3 region: CASSSRDTGELFF. CDR3 DNA: TGTGCCAGCAGCTCCCGGGACACCGGGGAGCTGTTTTTT. The J gene is TRBJ2-2, the V gene TRBV28; no reliable D call. Trimming took off 6 bases at V and 3 bases at J, with 8 bases between the two ends. The V gene's germline CDR1 is MDHEN and CDR2 SYDVKM. The CDR3 totals 13 residues.